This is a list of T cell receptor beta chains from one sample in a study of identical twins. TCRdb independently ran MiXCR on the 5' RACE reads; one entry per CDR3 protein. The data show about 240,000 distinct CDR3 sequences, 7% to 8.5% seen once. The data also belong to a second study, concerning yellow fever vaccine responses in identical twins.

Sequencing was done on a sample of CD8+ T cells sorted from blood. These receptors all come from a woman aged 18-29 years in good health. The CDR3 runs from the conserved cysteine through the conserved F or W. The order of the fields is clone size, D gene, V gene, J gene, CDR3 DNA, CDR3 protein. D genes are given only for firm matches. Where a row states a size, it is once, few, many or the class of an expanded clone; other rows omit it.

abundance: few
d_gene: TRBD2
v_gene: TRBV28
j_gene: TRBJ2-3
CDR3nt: TGTGCCAGCAGTTTAATGGCGGGACTAATGACAGATACGCAGTATTTT
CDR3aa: CASSLMAGLMTDTQYF

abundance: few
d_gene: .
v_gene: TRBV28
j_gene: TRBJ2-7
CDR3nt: TGTGCCAGCAGGCTCGCTCCGAGGGGCTACGAGCAGTACTTC
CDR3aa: CASRLAPRGYEQYF

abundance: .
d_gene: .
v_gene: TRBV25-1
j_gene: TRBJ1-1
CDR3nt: TGTGCCAGCAGTGACTCAACAGGGAACACTGAAGCTTTCTTT
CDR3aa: CASSDSTGNTEAFF

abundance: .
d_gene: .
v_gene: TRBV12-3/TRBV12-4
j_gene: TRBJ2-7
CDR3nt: TGTGCCAGCGGCCAGACCCGCTACGAGCAGTACTTC
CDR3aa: CASGQTRYEQYF

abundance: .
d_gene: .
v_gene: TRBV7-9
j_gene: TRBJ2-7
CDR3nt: TGTGCCAGCAGCACCGACAAGACCTACGAGGAGTACTTC
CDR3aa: CASSTDKTYEEYF

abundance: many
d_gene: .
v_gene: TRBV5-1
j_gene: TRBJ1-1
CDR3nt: TGCGCCAGCAGCTTGGACAGAATGAACACTGAAGCTTTCTTT
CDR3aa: CASSLDRMNTEAFF

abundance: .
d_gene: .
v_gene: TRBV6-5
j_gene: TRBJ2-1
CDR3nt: TGTGCCAGCAGTTATGGGTCAGGCGAGCAGTTCTTC
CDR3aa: CASSYGSGEQFF

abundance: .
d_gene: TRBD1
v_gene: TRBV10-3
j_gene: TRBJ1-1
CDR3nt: TGTGCCATCAGCGAGACAGGGGCGAACACTGAAGCTTTCTTT
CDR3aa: CAISETGANTEAFF

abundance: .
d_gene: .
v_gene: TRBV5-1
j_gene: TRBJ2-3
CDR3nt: TGCGCCAGCAGCCTTACCTTCGGGGGAGGAGATACGCAGTATTTT
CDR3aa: CASSLTFGGGDTQYF

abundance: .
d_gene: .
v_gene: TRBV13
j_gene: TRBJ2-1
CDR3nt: TGTGCCAGCAGCCACACCTCCGGGGGGCTAGCCACCTACAATGAGCAGTTCTTC
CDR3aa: CASSHTSGGLATYNEQFF

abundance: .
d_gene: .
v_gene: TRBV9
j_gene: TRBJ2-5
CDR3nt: TGTGCCAGCGGGGCTATGGAGACCCAGTACTTC
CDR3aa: CASGAMETQYF

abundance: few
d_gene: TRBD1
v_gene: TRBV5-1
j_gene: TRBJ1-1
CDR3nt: TGCGCCAGCAGCTGGATAACAGGGGGTACTGAAGCTTTCTTT
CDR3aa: CASSWITGGTEAFF

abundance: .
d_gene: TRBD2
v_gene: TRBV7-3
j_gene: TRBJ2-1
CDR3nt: TGTGCCAGCAGCCCACTAGCGGGAATCTACAATGAGCAGTTCTTC
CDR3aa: CASSPLAGIYNEQFF

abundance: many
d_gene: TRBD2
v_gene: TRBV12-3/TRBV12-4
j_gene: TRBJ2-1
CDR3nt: TGTGCCAGCAGCCAAACTAGCGGAAATGAGCAGTTCTTC
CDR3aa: CASSQTSGNEQFF

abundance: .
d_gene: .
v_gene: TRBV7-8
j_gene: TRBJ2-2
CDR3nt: TGTGCCAGCGGGGACCCGGGCACCGGGGAGCTGTTTTTT
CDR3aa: CASGDPGTGELFF

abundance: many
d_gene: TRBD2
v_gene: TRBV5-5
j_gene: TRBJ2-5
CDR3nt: TGTGCCAGCACCACTGGTGGACTAGCTGGGGAGACCCAGTACTTC
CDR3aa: CASTTGGLAGETQYF

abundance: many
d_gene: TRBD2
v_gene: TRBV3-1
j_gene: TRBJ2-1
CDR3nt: TGTGCCAGCAGCCCGTCGGTGACTAGCGGGAGTAGAGGCTACAATGAGCAGTTCTTC
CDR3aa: CASSPSVTSGSRGYNEQFF

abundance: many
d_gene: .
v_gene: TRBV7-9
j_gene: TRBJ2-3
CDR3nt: TGTGCCAGCAGCTTAGTTCAGAGGGGCGAAGATACGCAGTATTTT
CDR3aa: CASSLVQRGEDTQYF

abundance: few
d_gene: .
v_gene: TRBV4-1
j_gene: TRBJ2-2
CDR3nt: TGCGCCAGCAGCCTAAGGAGGGCCGGAAACACCGGGGAGCTGTTTTTT
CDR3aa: CASSLRRAGNTGELFF

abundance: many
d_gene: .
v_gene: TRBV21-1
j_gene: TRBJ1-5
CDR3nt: TGTGCCAGTGATATGAGAGTTAGCAATCAGCCCCAGCATTTT
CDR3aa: CASDMRVSNQPQHF

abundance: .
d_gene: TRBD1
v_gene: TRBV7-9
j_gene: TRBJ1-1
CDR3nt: TGTGCCAGCAGCACAGGACAGGGGAACAAGTACACTGAAGCTTTCTTT
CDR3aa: CASSTGQGNKYTEAFF

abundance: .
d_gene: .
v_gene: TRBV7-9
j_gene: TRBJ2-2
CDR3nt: TGTGCCAGCAGCTTGGGGAGTCGGGAGCTGTTTTTT
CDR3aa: CASSLGSRELFF

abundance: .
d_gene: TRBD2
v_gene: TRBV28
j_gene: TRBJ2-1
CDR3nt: TGTGCCAGCAGTCCGCTAGCGGCCTCCTACAATGAGCAGTTCTTC
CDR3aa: CASSPLAASYNEQFF

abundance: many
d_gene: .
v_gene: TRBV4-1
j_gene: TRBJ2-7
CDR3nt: TGCGCCAGCAGCCAAGATCGAACAGGACAGGAGCAGTACTTC
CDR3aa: CASSQDRTGQEQYF

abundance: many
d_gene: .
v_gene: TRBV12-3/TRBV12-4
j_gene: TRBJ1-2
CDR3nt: TGTGCCAGCAGTGGTGTTTTAGGCTACACCTTC
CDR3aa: CASSGVLGYTF

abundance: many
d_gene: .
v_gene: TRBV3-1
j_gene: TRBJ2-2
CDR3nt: TGTGCCAGCAGCCCCCCTTTACCGGGGGAGCTGTTTTTT
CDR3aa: CASSPPLPGELFF

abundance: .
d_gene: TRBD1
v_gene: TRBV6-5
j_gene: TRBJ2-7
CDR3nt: TGTGCCAGCAGTTCACCGACAGGGGGTACCTACGAGCAGTACTTC
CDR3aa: CASSSPTGGTYEQYF

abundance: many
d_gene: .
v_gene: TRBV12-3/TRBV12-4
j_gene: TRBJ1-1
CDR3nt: TGTGCCAGCAGTCCCGGGCACACTGAAGCTTTCTTT
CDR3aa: CASSPGHTEAFF

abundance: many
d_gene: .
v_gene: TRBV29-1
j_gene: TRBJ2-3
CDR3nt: TGCAGCGTTGAGCCTACTGCGGGCCCCACAGATACGCAGTATTTT
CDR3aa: CSVEPTAGPTDTQYF

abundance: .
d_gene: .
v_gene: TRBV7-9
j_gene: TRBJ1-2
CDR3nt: TGTGCCAGCAGCTGGGACCGGACAGACAACTATGGCTACACCTTC
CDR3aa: CASSWDRTDNYGYTF

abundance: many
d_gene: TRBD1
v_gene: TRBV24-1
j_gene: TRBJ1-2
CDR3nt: TGTGCCACCAGTGACCCTGACAGGGGGGTCTATGGCTACACCTTC
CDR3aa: CATSDPDRGVYGYTF

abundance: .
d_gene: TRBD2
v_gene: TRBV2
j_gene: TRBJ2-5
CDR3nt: TGTGCCAGCTTTTTCACCTGGGCTGGGCCTAGCGGCCAAGAGACCCAGTACTTC
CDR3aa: CASFFTWAGPSGQETQYF

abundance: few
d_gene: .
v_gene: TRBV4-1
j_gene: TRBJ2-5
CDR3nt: TGCGCCAGCAGCCGCGATTTAGAGACCCAGTACTTC
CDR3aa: CASSRDLETQYF

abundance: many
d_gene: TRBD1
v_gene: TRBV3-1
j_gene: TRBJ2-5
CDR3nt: TGTGCCAGCAGCTACACAGGGGAAGAGACCCAGTACTTC
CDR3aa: CASSYTGEETQYF

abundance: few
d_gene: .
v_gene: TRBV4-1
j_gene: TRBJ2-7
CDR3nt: TGCGCCAGCAGCCAAGATATATTGAGGGAGCAGTACTTC
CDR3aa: CASSQDILREQYF

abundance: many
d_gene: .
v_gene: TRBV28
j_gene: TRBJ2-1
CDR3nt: TGTGCCAGCAGCCGTATCCGGGACAATGAGCAGTTCTTC
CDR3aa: CASSRIRDNEQFF

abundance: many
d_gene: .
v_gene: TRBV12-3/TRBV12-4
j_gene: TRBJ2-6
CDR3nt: TGTGCCAGCAGTTTAGAGAGGACCTCTGGGGCCAACGTCCTGACTTTC
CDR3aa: CASSLERTSGANVLTF

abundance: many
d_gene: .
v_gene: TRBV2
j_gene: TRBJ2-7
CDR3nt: TGTGCCAGCAGTGAAGGGGACCGCACCTACGAGCAGTACTTC
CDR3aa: CASSEGDRTYEQYF

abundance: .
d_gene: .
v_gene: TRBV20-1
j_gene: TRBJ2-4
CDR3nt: TGCAGTGCTAGAGATCAGGGGAACATTCAGTACTTC
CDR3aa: CSARDQGNIQYF

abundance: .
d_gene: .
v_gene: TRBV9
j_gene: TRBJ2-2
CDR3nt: TGTGCCAGCAATCGACCGAACACCGGGGAGCTGTTTTTT
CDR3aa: CASNRPNTGELFF

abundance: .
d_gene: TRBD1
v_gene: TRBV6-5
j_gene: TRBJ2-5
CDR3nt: TGTGCCAGCAGTTACTCGGGACAGGGAGAGACCCAGTACTTC
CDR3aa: CASSYSGQGETQYF